This record covers a single T cell receptor beta chain. There are a few counts of this clone. This receptor's antigen is unknown. No qualities accompany the bases; no much larger clone lies one base away. Library preparation used PCR. Instrument used: Illumina HiSeq 4000. The TCR beta-chain CDR3 region of each patient was profiled by high-throughput sequencing. In the paper's pipeline: CDR3 differences across clinicopathological groups were used to build a classifier for discriminating distant-metastatic papillary thyroid cancer patients. The Shannon index was used to assess repertoire diversity, and the Morisita-Horn index was used to assess tumor-blood repertoire similarity. Clones were called with MiXCR by TCRdb after fastp trimmed the public reads at Q25, and only in-frame beta chains were retained. These V and J calls derive from TCRdb rather than the authors' analysis. The sample table holds under 35,000 clones, of which 35% were seen once. The ten largest clones represent roughly 23% of the sample.

Before undergoing thyroid surgery, none of the patients had been given any kind of treatment. Patient clinical samples collected from 2012 to 2018 were retrospectively analysed using T-cell receptor beta sequencing. This entry belongs to a study of metastatic and nonmetastatic thyroid tumors (dated by TCRdb to the early 2020s). Regarding the study in general: Repertoires from peripheral blood and from tumor or nodule tissue samples of malignant and benign thyroid patients were compared. On the study overall, not on this receptor specifically: TCR beta diversity was reported as significantly higher in malignant tumors than in benign nodules, in both blood and tumor samples.

The CDR3 starts with the cysteine, ends with the phenylalanine, and has 12 residues. Only the CDR3 region is kept as DNA, spanning 36 bases read in frame from base 1. The germline ends are 7 bases apart after V is trimmed by 3 bases and J by 6 bases. Sequences MDHEN (CDR1) and SYDVKM (CDR2) are obtained from the germline V gene. The chain employs TRBV28 and TRBJ2-3; the D gene assignment is ambiguous. This TCR was recovered from a female donor with papillary thyroid cancer or a benign thyroid nodule (not recorded which). Some clones in this sample may be carry-over from other donors' samples. The sample was tumor tissue. This receptor carries the CDR3 CASSFSGDTQYF. The DNA sequence follows: TGTGCCAGCAGTTTCTCTGGGGATACGCAGTATTTT.